Listed here are 17 T cell receptor beta chains from one sample, sequenced in a study of human T cells and chemical hapten exposure. TCRdb analysed the RACE reads with MiXCR anew, one entry per CDR3 protein. This table has roughly 54,000 distinct CDR3 sequences, 9.9% appearing once. The time point: patch test 2, 6 weeks after DPC sensitization. Described treatment: therapeutic diphenylcyclopropenone sensitization with weekly scalp DPC. This sample comprised whole blood, obtained in connection with sensitization to the hapten diphenylcyclopropenone (DPC). Receptors were obtained from a woman aged 45 to 65 with alopecia areata. Some clones in this sample may be carry-over from other donors' samples.

V gene TRBV5-1 combines with J gene TRBJ2-3; D may be TRBD2 (6 bases). V was pared by 0 bases and J by 1 base, with 12 bases between. Per the germline V gene, CDR1 is SGHRS and CDR2 is YFSETQ. This CDR3 has 16 residues. The CDR3 bases are TGCGCCAGCAGCTTGGGGGCGGTAGCGGGCACAGATACGCAGTATTTT. Translating it yields CASSLGAVAGTDTQYF.

This clonotype has just a few counts. This chain uses TRBV3-1 with TRBJ2-4, with D possibly being TRBD1 (5 bases). CDR3 length: 11 amino acids. The ends were cut back, 4 bases at V and 13 bases at J, with 11 bases in the middle. CDR1 is LGHDT and CDR2 is YNNKEL in the germline V gene (reference sequence). This CDR3 reads CASSLRVRQYF. CDR3 DNA sequence: TGTGCCAGCAGCCTCAGGGTTCGACAGTACTTC.

This clonotype was detected many times. This chain links TRBV10-2 with TRBJ1-5; unclear D gene. Trimming took off 0 bases at V and 1 base at J, with 7 bases between the two ends. This CDR3 has 15 amino acids. Germline CDR1 is WSHSY and CDR2 is SAAADI. This CDR3 reads CASSESGGSNQPQHF. The CDR3 nucleotides are TGCGCCAGCAGTGAGTCCGGAGGGAGCAATCAGCCCCAGCATTTT.

This chain links TRBV4-1 with TRBJ2-3, with TRBD1 as a possible D gene (6 bases). This CDR3 has 14 residues. V dropped 6 bases and J dropped 6 bases, with 16 bases sitting between them. Germline V gene sequence: CDR1 MGHRA, CDR2 YSYEKL. The CDR3 DNA follows: TGCGCCAGCAGGGTCAGCAGGGGCCCCGATACGCAGTATTTT. It is translated as CASRVSRGPDTQYF.

This clonotype was seen repeatedly, ten times or more. The chain uses TRBV5-1 and TRBJ2-7, with 10 bases lining up with TRBD2. The ends lost 0 bases at V and 4 bases at J; junction bases unmatched: 13. CDR3 length: 18 amino acids. Germline CDR1 SGHRS, CDR2 YFSETQ. The CDR3 bases are TGCGCCAGCAGCTTGGGCCGAGCGGGAGGGCCGGAGGAGTACGAGCAGTACTTC. Encoded protein: CASSLGRAGGPEEYEQYF.

This clonotype was recorded at least ten times. The chain combines TRBV7-2 with TRBJ2-1; TRBD2 matches at 10 bases. Germline CDR1 SGHTA, CDR2 FQGNSA. The CDR3 is made up of 16 amino acids. V dropped 2 bases and J dropped 7; count of bases not matched to a gene: 8. DNA of the CDR3: TGTGCCAGCAGCTTATACCTAGCGGGAGTTGGAAATGAGCAGTTCTTC. As protein: CASSLYLAGVGNEQFF.

The chain uses TRBV2 and TRBJ1-2, with 8 bases matching TRBD1. Germline V lookup: CDR1 SNHLY, CDR2 FYNNEI. Unmatched junction bases numbered 11, after V lost 5 bases and J lost 6 bases. The CDR3 totals 15 residues. CDR3 loop: CASSTSLRTGNGYTF. The CDR3, as DNA: TGTGCCAGCAGTACCTCCCTTAGGACAGGGAATGGCTACACCTTC.

This clonotype was found a few times. The rearrangement uses TRBV6-2 or TRBV6-3 and TRBJ1-5; D is uncertain. This CDR3 has 14 amino acids. CDR1 is MNHEY and CDR2 is SVGEGT in the germline V gene. Trimming left V 6 bases short and J 3 bases short, with 12 bases between. CDR3 in amino acids: CASSHLEVNQPQHF. The CDR3 DNA follows: TGTGCCAGCAGCCACCTAGAAGTCAATCAGCCCCAGCATTTT.

The chain uses TRBV5-1 and TRBJ2-3; 7 bases fit TRBD2. V gave up 0 bases and J gave up 4 bases; unmatched junction bases: 5. Per germline, CDR1 SGHRS and CDR2 YFSETQ. The CDR3 is made up of 15 amino acids. CDR3: CASSLEGRAADTQYF. As DNA, the CDR3 is TGCGCCAGCAGCTTGGAAGGGAGGGCCGCAGATACGCAGTATTTT. Full variable domain (missing parts from reference TRBV5-1 and TRBJ2-3): KAGVTQTPRYLIKTRGQQVTLSCSPISGHRSVSWYQQTPGQGLQFLFEYFSETQRNKGNFPGRFSGRQFSNSRSEMNVSTLELGDSALYLCASSLEGRAADTQYFGPGTRLTVL.

This clonotype was picked up many times. The chain uses TRBV12-3 or TRBV12-4 and TRBJ1-4; weak D call: TRBD1 (6 bases). The CDR3 contains 14 residues. V lost 3 bases and J lost 7, with 12 bases in between. The CDR3 sequence: CASSFHREGEKLFF. CDR3 bases: TGTGCCAGCAGTTTCCACAGGGAGGGTGAAAAACTGTTTTTT.

This clonotype was counted at least ten times. This sequence joins TRBV28 and TRBJ2-5, with 7 bases fitting TRBD2. J gave up 4 bases and V 6 bases, and 8 bases lay outside the gene matches. CDR1 MDHEN and CDR2 SYDVKM come from the germline V gene. This CDR3 is 14 amino acids long. DNA for the CDR3: TGTGCCAGCAGGGGAGGGACTCAGCGAGAGACCCAGTACTTC. Protein: CASRGGTQRETQYF.

This clonotype showed up just a few times. Germline is not matched at one junction end, which may reflect a read error. The chain recombines TRBV3-1 with TRBJ2-1, with D possibly TRBD1 on 5 matching bases. CDR1 is LGHDT, CDR2 YNNKEL, per germline (reference sequence). The CDR3 totals 15 residues. CDR3 region: CASRQAGSFYNEQFF. The CDR3 DNA reads TGTGCCAGCAGACAAGCAGGGTCCTTCTACAATGAGCAGTTCTTC.

This clonotype has more than one count but fewer than ten. The rearrangement links TRBV29-1 to TRBJ1-1, with D unresolved. From germline, CDR1 is SQVTM and CDR2 ANQGSEA. Trimming stripped 0 bases from V and 2 bases from J, with 13 bases between. The CDR3 totals 15 residues. The CDR3 spells CSVEDSAGPNTEAFF. The CDR3 bases are TGCAGCGTTGAAGATTCGGCAGGACCCAACACTGAAGCTTTCTTT.

The V call is TRBV5-4, the J call TRBJ1-2; unclear D gene. CDR1 and CDR2 (germline): SGHNT, YYREEE (reference sequence). The CDR3 totals 13 residues. V lost 0 bases and J 4 bases, leaving 7 bases between the germline ends. The CDR3 bases are TGTGCCAGCAGCTTGGTTGATAGCTATGGCTACACCTTC. Residues: CASSLVDSYGYTF.

V is TRBV28 and J is TRBJ2-3; no definite D call. Looked up from germline, CDR1 is MDHEN and CDR2 is SYDVKM. The length of the CDR3 is 15 residues. The V end was cut by 5 bases, the J end by 2 bases, with 14 bases between. The DNA for the CDR3 is TGTGCCAGCAGTCCTCTAGGACGGGCCACAGATACGCAGTATTTT. Its protein product is CASSPLGRATDTQYF.

This clonotype was counted a few times. The chain employs TRBV6-5 and TRBJ1-5; D ambiguous. This CDR3 region has 13 residues. The V and J ends lost 5 bases and 3 bases respectively, with 8 bases between them. Germline V lookup: CDR1 MNHEY, CDR2 SVGAGI. The CDR3 loop is CASSVTDNQPQHF. Here the CDR3 DNA reads TGTGCCAGCAGTGTGACGGACAATCAGCCCCAGCATTTT.

This chain joins TRBV6-5 and TRBJ1-6; no clear D gene. This CDR3 is built from 17 residues. The V and J ends lost 0 bases and 13 bases respectively, with 22 bases between them. Germline V gene data show CDR1 as MNHEY and CDR2 as SVGAGI. The CDR3 region is CASSYSTSSPSVGPLHF. Here the CDR3 DNA reads TGTGCCAGCAGTTACTCGACCAGTTCTCCCTCCGTAGGTCCCCTCCACTTT.